Below are 5 T cell receptor beta chains sequenced from a single sample in a study of a mutant IDH1 vaccine in newly diagnosed glioma. The time point: baseline, week 1 (first vaccination visit). Treatment in this sample: pre-vaccination baseline after standard-of-care therapy. TCRdb keeps only in-frame clones here, not all; method: immunoSEQ multiplex PCR. Among about 88,000 clones listed, roughly 80% were seen once. Specimen: PBMCs, collected from a glioma patient treated with radiotherapy, temozolomide or both. All receptors come from a man between 40 and 49 years old with glioma. Some clones in this sample may be carry-over from other donors' samples.

The genes are TRBV10-2 and TRBJ2-7, with 14 bases fitting TRBD2. Germline CDR1 and CDR2: WSHSY and SAAADI. The CDR3 is made up of 14 amino acids. Losses at the gene ends were 6 bases for V and 5 bases for J; bases not matched to a gene: 3. CDR3 sequence (DNA): TGCGCCAGCAGGGGACTAGCGGGGGAGGACGAGCAGTACTTC. Translated: CASRGLAGEDEQYF.

V and J are TRBV6-5 and TRBJ1-2, with 11 bases that match TRBD1. With 6 bases clipped from V and 4 bases from J, the junction kept 4 bases outside the gene matches. The CDR3 totals 14 residues. Germline loops: CDR1 MNHEY, CDR2 SVGAGI. CDR3 nucleotide sequence: TGTGCCAGCAGCCGGGACAGGGGGGGCTATGGCTACACCTTC. Translation gives CASSRDRGGYGYTF.

The chain joins TRBV25-1 to TRBJ2-1; D perhaps matches TRBD1 (6 bases). The CDR3 length is 15 residues. The V gene's germline CDR1 is MGHDK and CDR2 SYGVNS. Trimming took off 6 bases at V and 1 base at J, with 13 bases between the two ends. The CDR3 is CASSPFRGSYNEQFF. For the CDR3, the DNA is TGTGCCAGCAGCCCCTTCAGGGGATCCTACAATGAGCAGTTCTTC.

This chain connects TRBV2 to TRBJ2-2; either TRBD1 or TRBD2 may supply D (6 bases each). This CDR3 spans 14 amino acids. Germline V gene lookup returns CDR1 SNHLY and CDR2 FYNNEI. Between the trimmed V and J ends, which lost 8 bases and 3 bases, there was a span of 13 bases. The CDR3 protein is CASFPGAHTGELFF. DNA for the CDR3: TGTGCCAGCTTCCCGGGGGCCCACACCGGGGAGCTGTTTTTT.

This sequence joins TRBV12-5 and TRBJ2-3; 9 nucleotides match TRBD2. Germline trimming cut 2 bases from V and 6 bases from J; bases unmatched to any gene: 6. The CDR3 runs to 15 residues. The germline gives CDR1 LGHNT, CDR2 FRNRAP. The CDR3 coding sequence is TGTGCTAGTGGTTTGTGGCGGGGGGGCCGGGATACGCAGTATTTT. It translates to CASGLWRGGRDTQYF.